A selection of T cell receptor beta chains follows, all from one sample in a study of graft-versus-host responses after intestinal transplantation. Their target antigens are unknown. Some clones are missing from TCRdb's copy, which holds only in-frame ones; the method was immunoSEQ multiplex PCR. The sample has about 90,000 clones, 88% seen once. The source material was unstimulated CD4+ T cells sorted from spleen or lymph node cells, sampled before transplant. The receptors here all came from a human donor who was the organ donor for an intestinal transplant. Both conserved end residues are part of each CDR3. A D gene is named only where the DNA matches it firmly. Not all rows give a size; the values are once, few, many and, for expanded clones, a class.

>TRBD2|-|TRBJ2-7|TRBV2
TGTGCCAGCAGTGAAGCGCGGCGGGGGGGCCGCGAGCAGTACTTC
CASSEARRGGREQYF
>-|-|TRBJ2-1|TRBV19
TGTGCCAGTAGCCCTGACTACATCTCAGGCAGGGAGCAGTTCTTC
CASSPDYISGREQFF
>-|-|TRBJ1-5|TRBV7-9
TGTGCCAGCAGCTTACAGCGAGATCAGCCCCAGCATTTT
CASSLQRDQPQHF
>TRBD1|-|TRBJ2-1|TRBV11-3
TGTGCCAGCAGCCCGGGACAGGGAACCTACAATGAGCAGTTCTTC
CASSPGQGTYNEQFF
>TRBD1|-|TRBJ1-6|TRBV30
TGTGCCTGGGGGGGGACAGGAAATTCACCCCTCCACTTT
CAWGGTGNSPLHF
>TRBD1|-|TRBJ1-5|TRBV11-2
TGTGCCAGCAGCGTTTCCGGGACAGGGGGCAATCAGCCCCAGCATTTT
CASSVSGTGGNQPQHF
>TRBD2|-|TRBJ2-1|TRBV18
TGTGCCAGCTCACCGATCCTAGCGGGAGTCATGTATGAGCAGTTCTTC
CASSPILAGVMYEQFF
>-|-|TRBJ1-3|TRBV23-1
TGCGCCAGCAGTCGGGGGGAGGCAGACTCTGGAAACACCATATATTTT
CASSRGEADSGNTIYF
>-|-|TRBJ2-7|TRBV6-6
TGTGCCAGCACCCCAAGGGGATATTACGAGCAGTACTTC
CASTPRGYYEQYF
>TRBD1|few|TRBJ2-5|TRBV5-6
TGTGCCAGCAGCTCCCGGGACAGGTTCGGGACCCAGTACTTC
CASSSRDRFGTQYF
>-|-|TRBJ1-3|TRBV6-5
TGTGCCAGCAGTTTATACAGGGTAGGGACTGGAAACACCATATATTTT
CASSLYRVGTGNTIYF
>-|-|TRBJ1-2|TRBV18
TGTGCCAGCTCACCAGGTATCAGTGAGGGAGCTAACTATGGCTACACCTTC
CASSPGISEGANYGYTF
>-|-|TRBJ1-2|TRBV18
TGTGCCAGCTCACCAAATACGGGGATTAACTATGGCTACACCTTC
CASSPNTGINYGYTF
>TRBD2|-|TRBJ2-7|TRBV15
TGTGCCACCAGCGGGGGACTAGCGGACTCCTACGAGCAGTACTTC
CATSGGLADSYEQYF
>-|-|TRBJ1-2|TRBV6-1
TGTGCCAGCAGCGATAGGTGGGGGGGCTATGGCTACACCTTC
CASSDRWGGYGYTF
>TRBD2|-|TRBJ2-1|TRBV7-9
TGTGCCAGCAGCGCGAGCGGGAGGGTGATCAATGAGCAGTTCTTC
CASSASGRVINEQFF
>-|-|TRBJ2-1|TRBV4-1
TGCGCCAGCAGCCAAGGGGCTAGCGTAACCTACAATGAGCAGTTCTTC
CASSQGASVTYNEQFF
>-|-|TRBJ2-6|TRBV2
TGTGCCAGCAGGTCCTCCTCTGGGGCCAACGTCCTGACTTTC
CASRSSSGANVLTF
>TRBD2|once|TRBJ2-1|TRBV9
TGTGCCAGCAGCACTCTGGGGGAGGGACGCTACAATGAGCAGTTCTTC
CASSTLGEGRYNEQFF
>-|-|TRBJ1-3|TRBV10-3
TGTGCCATCAGTGAGTCGAGGCCTGGAAACACCATATATTTT
CAISESRPGNTIYF
>TRBD2|-|TRBJ2-5|TRBV5-6
TGTGCCAGCAGCTCCCTCGCGGGGGGGGAGACCCAGTACTTC
CASSSLAGGETQYF
>TRBD1|-|TRBJ1-5|TRBV27
TGTGCCAGCAGTTTACAACAGGGGAATCAGCCCCAGCATTTT
CASSLQQGNQPQHF
>-|-|TRBJ2-7|TRBV21-1
TGTGCCAGCAGCTCAGACCGGGACAGGGTCCACGAGCAGTACTTC
CASSSDRDRVHEQYF
>-|-|TRBJ2-1|TRBV4-3
TGCGCCAGCAGCCAAGGAGGCGGAGGACGGGAGCAGTTCTTC
CASSQGGGGREQFF
>TRBD1|-|TRBJ1-5|TRBV2
TGTGCCAGCAGGACGGGGGACAGGGGACAAGGTCAGCCCCAGCATTTT
CASRTGDRGQGQPQHF
>TRBD1|-|TRBJ1-2|TRBV10-2
TGCGCCAGCAGCCGCTACAGGGGGCCGGGTTATGGCTACACCTTC
CASSRYRGPGYGYTF
>TRBD1|-|TRBJ2-5|TRBV10-2
TGCGCCAGCAGACCACTGGGGACAGGGCCGGAGACCCAGTACTTC
CASRPLGTGPETQYF
>-|few|TRBJ2-3|TRBV2
TGTGCCAGCTGGGGGGAGGAGGGAACCACAGATACGCAGTATTTT
CASWGEEGTTDTQYF
>-|-|TRBJ1-6|TRBV5-6
TGTGCCAGCAGCTTGGTGGGAGGACGGAATTCACCCCTCCACTTT
CASSLVGGRNSPLHF
>-|-|TRBJ2-1|TRBV28
TGTGCCAGCACACAGGGACCCTCCTACAATGAGCAGTTCTTC
CASTQGPSYNEQFF
>-|-|TRBJ1-1|TRBV11-1
TGTGCCAGCAGCTTAAGTGGAGGATCGAACACTGAAGCTTTCTTT
CASSLSGGSNTEAFF
>-|-|TRBJ1-2|TRBV6-1
TGTGCCAGCAGTGTGAGGGACTATGGCTACACCTTC
CASSVRDYGYTF
>TRBD2|-|TRBJ2-3|TRBV11-1
TGTGCCAGCAGCCGCACTAGCGCCAGCACAGATACGCAGTATTTT
CASSRTSASTDTQYF
>TRBD1|-|TRBJ2-1|TRBV14
TGTGCCAGCAGCCAACAAATACAGGGGGTGGATGAGCAGTTCTTC
CASSQQIQGVDEQFF
>TRBD1|-|TRBJ2-7|TRBV13
TGTGCCAGCAGCTTAGGCCGCGGACAGGGGTTCTACGAGCAGTACTTC
CASSLGRGQGFYEQYF
>TRBD2|-|TRBJ2-5|TRBV6-6
TGTGCCAGCAAGAGCGGGGGGGCCCCAGAGACCCAGTACTTC
CASKSGGAPETQYF
>TRBD1|-|TRBJ1-2|TRBV5-1
TGCGCCAGCACACCGGGACAGGGCTTCCCCCATGGCTACACCTTC
CASTPGQGFPHGYTF
>-|-|TRBJ2-7|TRBV6-1
TGTGCCAGCAGTGAAAGGCTAGCCCCCCCCTACGAGCAGTACTTC
CASSERLAPPYEQYF
>-|-|TRBJ2-7|TRBV6-1
TGTGCCGGAGCCCGATATTCGGTCGCCTACGAGCAGTACTTC
CAGARYSVAYEQYF
>-|-|TRBJ1-4|TRBV5-1
TGCGCCAGCAGCCCGGGAAGCACAGATGAAAAACTGTTTTTT
CASSPGSTDEKLFF
>TRBD1|-|TRBJ2-5|TRBV2
TGTGCCAGCAGCCTTAGGACAGGGGGTTGGCAAGAGACCCAGTACTTC
CASSLRTGGWQETQYF
>TRBD1|-|TRBJ2-1|TRBV19
TGTGCCAGTAGTTATAGGGACAGGGAGGACAATGAGCAGTTCTTC
CASSYRDREDNEQFF
>-|-|TRBJ2-5|TRBV6-5
TGTGCCAGCAGTTACAAGGGGGGGAGAGAGACCCAGTACTTC
CASSYKGGRETQYF
>-|-|TRBJ2-7|TRBV15
TGTGCCACCAGCCGATCGGGTGTCAGGGATGACGAGCAGTACTTC
CATSRSGVRDDEQYF
>-|few|TRBJ1-3|TRBV25-1
TGTGCCAGCAGTGAATCTTACTTCTCTGGAAACACCATATATTTT
CASSESYFSGNTIYF
>-|-|TRBJ1-1|TRBV30
TGTGCCTGCGGTAGGGGGGGCTACACTGAAGCTTTCTTT
CACGRGGYTEAFF
>-|-|TRBJ2-7|TRBV28
TGTGCCAGCAGTTTATGGAGCGCGCGGGGTTCCTACGAGCAGTACTTC
CASSLWSARGSYEQYF
>-|-|TRBJ1-2|TRBV20-1
TGCAGTGCTGGCCGGGACTATGGCTACACCTTC
CSAGRDYGYTF
>-|-|TRBJ2-4|TRBV30
TGTGCCTGGAGTCCGGGGACTCCTCTAGCCAAAAACATTCAGTACTTC
CAWSPGTPLAKNIQYF
>TRBD2|-|TRBJ2-3|TRBV11-2
TGTGCCGAATCCCGGAAGCGGGAACTTAGCACAGATACGCAGTATTTT
CAESRKRELSTDTQYF
>-|-|TRBJ2-5|TRBV6-6
TGTGCCAGCAGGGCCCCGGGTCCGCGGCAGACCCAGTACTTC
CASRAPGPRQTQYF
>-|once|TRBJ1-4|TRBV23-1
TGCGCCAGCAGTCAAGAAAGAATCAGGCAGGATGAAAAACTGTTTTTT
CASSQERIRQDEKLFF